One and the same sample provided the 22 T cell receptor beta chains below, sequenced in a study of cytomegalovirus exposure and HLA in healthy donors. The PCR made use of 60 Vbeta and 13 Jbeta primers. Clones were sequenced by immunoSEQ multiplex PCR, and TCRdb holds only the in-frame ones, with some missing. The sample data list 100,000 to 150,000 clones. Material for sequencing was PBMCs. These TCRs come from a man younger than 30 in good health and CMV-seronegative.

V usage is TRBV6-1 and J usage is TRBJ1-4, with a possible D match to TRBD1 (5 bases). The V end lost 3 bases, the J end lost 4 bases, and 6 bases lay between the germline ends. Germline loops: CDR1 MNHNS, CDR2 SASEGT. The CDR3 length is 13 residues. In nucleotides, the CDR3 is TGTGCCAGCAGTGACCAGGGTAATGAAAAACTGTTTTTT. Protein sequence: CASSDQGNEKLFF.

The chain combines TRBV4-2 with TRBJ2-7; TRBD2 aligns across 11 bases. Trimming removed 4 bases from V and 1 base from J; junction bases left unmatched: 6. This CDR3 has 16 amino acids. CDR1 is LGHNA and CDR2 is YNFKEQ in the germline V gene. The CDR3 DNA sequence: TGTGCCAGCAGCCCCGACCGACTAGCGGGATCCTACGAGCAGTACTTC. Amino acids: CASSPDRLAGSYEQYF.

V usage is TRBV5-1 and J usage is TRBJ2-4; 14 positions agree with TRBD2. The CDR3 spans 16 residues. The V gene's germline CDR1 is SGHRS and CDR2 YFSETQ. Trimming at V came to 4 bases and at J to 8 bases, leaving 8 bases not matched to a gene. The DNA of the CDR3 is TGCGCCAGCAGCCCCGGACTAGCGGGAGGAGGAGACATTCAGTACTTC. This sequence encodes CASSPGLAGGGDIQYF. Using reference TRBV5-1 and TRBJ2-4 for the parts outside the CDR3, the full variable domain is KAGVTQTPRYLIKTRGQQVTLSCSPISGHRSVSWYQQTPGQGLQFLFEYFSETQRNKGNFPGRFSGRQFSNSRSEMNVSTLELGDSALYLCASSPGLAGGGDIQYFGAGTRLSVL.

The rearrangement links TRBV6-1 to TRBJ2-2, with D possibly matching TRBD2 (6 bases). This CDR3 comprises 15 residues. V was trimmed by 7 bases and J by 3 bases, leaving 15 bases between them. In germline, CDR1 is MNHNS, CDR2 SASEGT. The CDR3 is CASKDGGEDTGELFF. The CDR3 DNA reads TGTGCCAGCAAAGATGGCGGGGAGGACACCGGGGAGCTGTTTTTT.

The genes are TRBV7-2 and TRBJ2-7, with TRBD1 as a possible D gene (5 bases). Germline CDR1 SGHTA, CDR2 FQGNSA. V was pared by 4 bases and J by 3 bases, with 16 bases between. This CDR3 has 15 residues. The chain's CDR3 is CASSSVGGAFYEQYF. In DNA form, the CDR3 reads TGTGCCAGCAGCTCCGTAGGTGGGGCCTTCTACGAGCAGTACTTC.

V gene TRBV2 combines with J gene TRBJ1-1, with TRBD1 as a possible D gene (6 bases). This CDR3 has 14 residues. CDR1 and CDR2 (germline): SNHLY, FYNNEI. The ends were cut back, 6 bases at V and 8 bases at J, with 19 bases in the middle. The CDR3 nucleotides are TGTGCCAGCAGCCTACGGGGGGGGCCGGCGGAAGCTTTCTTT. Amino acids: CASSLRGGPAEAFF.

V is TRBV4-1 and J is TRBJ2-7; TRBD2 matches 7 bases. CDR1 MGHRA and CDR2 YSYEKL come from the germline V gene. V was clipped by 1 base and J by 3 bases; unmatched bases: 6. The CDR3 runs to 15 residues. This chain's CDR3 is CASSQGEGSIYEQYF. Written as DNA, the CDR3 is TGCGCCAGCAGCCAAGGGGAGGGAAGCATCTACGAGCAGTACTTC.

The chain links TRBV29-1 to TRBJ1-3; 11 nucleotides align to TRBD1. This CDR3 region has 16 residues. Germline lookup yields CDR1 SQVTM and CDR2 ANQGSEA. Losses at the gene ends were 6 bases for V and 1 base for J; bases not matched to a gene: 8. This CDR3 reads CSVLDRGRGSGNTIYF. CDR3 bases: TGCAGCGTCCTGGACAGGGGGCGAGGATCTGGAAACACCATATATTTT.

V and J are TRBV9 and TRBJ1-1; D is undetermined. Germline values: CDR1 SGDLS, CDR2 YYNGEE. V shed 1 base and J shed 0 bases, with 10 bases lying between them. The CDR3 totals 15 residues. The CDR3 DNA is TGTGCCAGCAGCGTATCAACAGCTTTGAACACTGAAGCTTTCTTT. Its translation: CASSVSTALNTEAFF.

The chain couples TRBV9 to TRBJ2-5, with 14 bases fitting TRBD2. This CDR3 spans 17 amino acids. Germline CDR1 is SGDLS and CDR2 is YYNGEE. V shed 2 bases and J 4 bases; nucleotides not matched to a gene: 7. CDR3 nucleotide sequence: TGTGCCAGCAGCGTCCATGGACTAGCGGGGGGACTAGAGACCCAGTACTTC. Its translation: CASSVHGLAGGLETQYF. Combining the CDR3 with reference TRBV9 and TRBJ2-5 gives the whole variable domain DSGVTQTPKHLITATGQRVTLRCSPRSGDLSVYWYQQSLDQGLQFLIQYYNGEERAKGNILERFSAQQFPDLHSELNLSSLELGDSALYFCASSVHGLAGGLETQYFGPGTRLLVL.

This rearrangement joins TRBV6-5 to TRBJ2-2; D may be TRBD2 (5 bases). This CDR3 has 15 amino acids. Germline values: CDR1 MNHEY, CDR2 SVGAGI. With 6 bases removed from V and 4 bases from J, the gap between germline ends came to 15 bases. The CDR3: CASRAWAGGTGELFF. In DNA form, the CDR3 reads TGTGCCAGCAGGGCCTGGGCGGGCGGCACCGGGGAGCTGTTTTTT.

The CDR3 nucleotides read TGTGCCAGCAGTTACTCAGTCCAGGGGAGCACTGAAGCTTTCTTT. Protein product: CASSYSVQGSTEAFF. The chain employs TRBV6-5 and TRBJ1-1; weak D call: TRBD1 (6 bases). V was pared by 0 bases and J by 4 bases, with 12 bases between. The V gene's germline CDR1 is MNHEY and CDR2 SVGAGI. This CDR3 is 15 amino acids long.

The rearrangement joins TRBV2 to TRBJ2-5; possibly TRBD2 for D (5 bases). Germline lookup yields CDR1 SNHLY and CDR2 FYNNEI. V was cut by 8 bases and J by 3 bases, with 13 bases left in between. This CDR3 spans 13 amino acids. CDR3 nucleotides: TGTGCCAGCGGTTTCTACGGGAAAGAGACCCAGTACTTC. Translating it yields CASGFYGKETQYF.

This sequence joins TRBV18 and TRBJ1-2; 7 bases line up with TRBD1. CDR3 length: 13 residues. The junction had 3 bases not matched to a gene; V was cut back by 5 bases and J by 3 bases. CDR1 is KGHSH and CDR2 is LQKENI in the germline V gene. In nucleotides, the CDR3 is TGTGCCAGCTCAACTGGGACAGACTATGGCTACACCTTC. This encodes CASSTGTDYGYTF.

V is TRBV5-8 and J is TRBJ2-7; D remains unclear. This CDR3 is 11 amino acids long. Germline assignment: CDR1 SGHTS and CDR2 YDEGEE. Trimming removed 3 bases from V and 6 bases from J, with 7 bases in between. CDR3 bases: TGTGCCAGCAGCTACTATGGCGAGCAGTACTTC. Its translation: CASSYYGEQYF.

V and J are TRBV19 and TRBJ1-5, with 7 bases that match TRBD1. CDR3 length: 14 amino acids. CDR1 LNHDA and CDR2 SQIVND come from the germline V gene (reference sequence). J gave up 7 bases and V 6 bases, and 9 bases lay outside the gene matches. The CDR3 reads CASRDRAMFQPQHF. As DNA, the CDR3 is TGTGCCAGTAGAGACAGGGCGATGTTCCAGCCCCAGCATTTT.

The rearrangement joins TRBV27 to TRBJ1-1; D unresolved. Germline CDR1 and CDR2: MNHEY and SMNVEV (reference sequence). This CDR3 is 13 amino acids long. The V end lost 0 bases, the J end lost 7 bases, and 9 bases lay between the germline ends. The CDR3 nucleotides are TGTGCCAGCAGTTTATCGTGGGCTCTTGAAGCTTTCTTT. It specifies CASSLSWALEAFF.

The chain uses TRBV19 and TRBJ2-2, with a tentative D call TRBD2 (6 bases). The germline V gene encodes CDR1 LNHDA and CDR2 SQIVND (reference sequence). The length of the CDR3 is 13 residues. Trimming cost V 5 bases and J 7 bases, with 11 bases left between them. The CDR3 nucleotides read TGTGCCAGTAGTTCCATGGGGGGCGGGGAGCTGTTTTTT. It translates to CASSSMGGGELFF.

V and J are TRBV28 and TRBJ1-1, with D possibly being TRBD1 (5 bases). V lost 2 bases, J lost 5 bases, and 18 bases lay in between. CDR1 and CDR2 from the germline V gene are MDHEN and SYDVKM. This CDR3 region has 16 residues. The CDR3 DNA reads TGTGCCAGCAGTTTAAGGGGAGGGCTCGGTGCGACTGAAGCTTTCTTT. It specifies CASSLRGGLGATEAFF.

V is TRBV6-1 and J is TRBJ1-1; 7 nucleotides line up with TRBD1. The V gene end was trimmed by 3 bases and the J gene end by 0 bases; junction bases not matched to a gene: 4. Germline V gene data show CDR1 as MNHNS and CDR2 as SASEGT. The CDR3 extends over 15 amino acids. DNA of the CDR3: TGTGCCAGCAGTGAGCAGGGGGAGGTGAACACTGAAGCTTTCTTT. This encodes CASSEQGEVNTEAFF.

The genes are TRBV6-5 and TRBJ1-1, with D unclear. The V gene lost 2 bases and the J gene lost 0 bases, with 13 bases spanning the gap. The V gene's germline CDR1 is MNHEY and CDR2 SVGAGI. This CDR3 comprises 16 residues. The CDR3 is CASSYGPGLMNTEAFF. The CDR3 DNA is TGTGCCAGCAGTTACGGCCCAGGACTAATGAACACTGAAGCTTTCTTT.

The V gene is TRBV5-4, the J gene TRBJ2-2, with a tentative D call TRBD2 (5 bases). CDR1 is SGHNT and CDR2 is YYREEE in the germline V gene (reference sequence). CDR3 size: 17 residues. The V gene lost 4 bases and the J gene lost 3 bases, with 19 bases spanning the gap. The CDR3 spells CASSPAVAEADTGELFF. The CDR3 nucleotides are TGTGCCAGCAGCCCAGCAGTTGCCGAAGCGGACACCGGGGAGCTGTTTTTT. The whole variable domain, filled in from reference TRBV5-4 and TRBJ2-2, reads ETGVTQSPTHLIKTRGQQVTLRCSSQSGHNTVSWYQQALGQGPQFIFQYYREEENGRGNFPPRFSGLQFPNYSSELNVNALELDDSALYLCASSPAVAEADTGELFFGEGSRLTVL.